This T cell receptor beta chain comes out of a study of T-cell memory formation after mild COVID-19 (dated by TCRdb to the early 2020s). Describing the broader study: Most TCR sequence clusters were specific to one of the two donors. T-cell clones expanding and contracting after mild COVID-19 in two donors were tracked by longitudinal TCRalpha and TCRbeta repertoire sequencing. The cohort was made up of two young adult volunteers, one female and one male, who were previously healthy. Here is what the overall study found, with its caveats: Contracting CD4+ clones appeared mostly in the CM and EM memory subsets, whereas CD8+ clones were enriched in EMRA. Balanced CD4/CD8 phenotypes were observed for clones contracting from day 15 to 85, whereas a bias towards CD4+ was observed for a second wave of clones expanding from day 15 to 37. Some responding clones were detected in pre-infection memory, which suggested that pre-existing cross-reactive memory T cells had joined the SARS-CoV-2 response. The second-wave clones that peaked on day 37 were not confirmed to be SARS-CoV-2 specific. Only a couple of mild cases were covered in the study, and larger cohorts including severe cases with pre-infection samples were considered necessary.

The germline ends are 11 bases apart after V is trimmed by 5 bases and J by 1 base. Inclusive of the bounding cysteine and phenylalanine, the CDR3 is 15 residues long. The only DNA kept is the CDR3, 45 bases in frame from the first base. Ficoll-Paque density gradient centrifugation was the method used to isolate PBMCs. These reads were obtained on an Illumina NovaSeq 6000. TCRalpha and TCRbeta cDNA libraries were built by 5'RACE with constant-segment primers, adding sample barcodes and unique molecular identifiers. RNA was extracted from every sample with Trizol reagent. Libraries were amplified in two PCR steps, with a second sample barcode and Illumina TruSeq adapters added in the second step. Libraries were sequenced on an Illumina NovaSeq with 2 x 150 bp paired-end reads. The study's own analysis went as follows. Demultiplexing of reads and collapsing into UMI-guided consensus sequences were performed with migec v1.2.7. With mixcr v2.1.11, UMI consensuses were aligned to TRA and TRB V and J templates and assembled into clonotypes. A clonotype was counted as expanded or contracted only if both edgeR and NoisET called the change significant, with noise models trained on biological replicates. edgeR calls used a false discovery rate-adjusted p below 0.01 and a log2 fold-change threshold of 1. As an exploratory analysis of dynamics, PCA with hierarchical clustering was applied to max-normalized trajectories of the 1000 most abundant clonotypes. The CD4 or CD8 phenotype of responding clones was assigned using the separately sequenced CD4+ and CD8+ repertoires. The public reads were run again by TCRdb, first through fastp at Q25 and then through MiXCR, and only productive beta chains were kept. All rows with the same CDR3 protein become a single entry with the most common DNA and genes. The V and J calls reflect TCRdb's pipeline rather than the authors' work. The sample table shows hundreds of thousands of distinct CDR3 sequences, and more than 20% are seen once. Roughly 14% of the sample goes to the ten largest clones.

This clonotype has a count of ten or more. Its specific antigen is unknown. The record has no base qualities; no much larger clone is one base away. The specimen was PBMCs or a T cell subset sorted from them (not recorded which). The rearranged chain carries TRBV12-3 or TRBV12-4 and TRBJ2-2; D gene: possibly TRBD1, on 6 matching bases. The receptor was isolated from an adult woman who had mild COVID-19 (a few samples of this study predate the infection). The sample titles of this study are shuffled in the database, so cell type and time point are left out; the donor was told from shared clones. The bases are TGTGCCAGCAGTCCCAGGACAGTGAACACCGGGGAGCTGTTTTTT. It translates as CASSPRTVNTGELFF.